This TCR beta chain stems from a study of response to subunit inactivated influenza vaccine. The study, taken as a whole, reports: The authors suggested that every seasonal influenza vaccination recruits few new T cells.

MiXCR was run by TCRdb on the RT-PCR reads, yielding one entry per CDR3 protein. The sample comprises over 150,000 distinct CDR3 sequences, about an eighth of which are singletons, and about 25% rests with the top ten. This clonotype was counted between two and nine times. The antigen is unknown. CDR1 MDHEN and CDR2 SYDVKM come from the germline V gene. J lost 8 bases, V lost 8 bases, and 12 bases had no gene match. The CDR3 sequence is 14 residues long. The chain is built from TRBV28 and TRBJ1-2; 9 nucleotides match TRBD1. Sample: CD8+ T cells sorted from PBMCs, taken 5 to 6 days after vaccination. The clonotype was recovered from a man aged 45-60 years who received an inactivated influenza vaccine. In DNA, the CDR3 is TGTGCCAGCGGTGGACAGGGGTCGAGTGACGGCTACACCTTC. The encoded protein is CASGGQGSSDGYTF.